The present TCR beta chain was sequenced within a study of cytomegalovirus exposure and HLA in healthy donors. Vbeta (60) and Jbeta (13) primers were used in the PCR. TCRdb's table, derived via immunoSEQ multiplex PCR, lists solely in-frame clones and lacks some. The sample lists 110,000 to 150,000 clones; around three quarters were seen once. V lost 7 bases, J lost 4 bases, and 7 bases lay in between. Per germline, CDR1 MNHEY and CDR2 SVGAGI. This CDR3 is 11 amino acids long. This clone was counted between two and nine times. The sequence was obtained from a man aged 25-45 years in good health and CMV-seronegative. The chain carries TRBV6-5 and TRBJ1-1; D perhaps matches TRBD1 (5 bases). The sequenced material came from PBMCs. In nucleotides, the CDR3 is TGTGCCAGCACCCAGGGCACTGAAGCTTTCTTT. It yields the protein CASTQGTEAFF.